Listed below are T cell receptor beta chains from one sample, sequenced in a study of lymphopenia after photon versus proton radiotherapy. Using immunoSEQ multiplex PCR, the repertoire was profiled, and TCRdb retains in-frame clones only, with some absent. The sample shows roughly 65,000 clones, approximately 90% of them seen only once. Material: peripheral blood, obtained from a patient treated with photon-based radiotherapy. Source of these receptors: a woman in her 70s with pancreatic cancer. Each CDR3 is given with its conserved first and last residue. D genes are given only for firm matches. Size is stated for part of the rows, as once, few or many counts, or as a class when the clone is expanded.

clone_size j_call v_call d_call cdr3_aa cdr3_nt
NA TRBJ1-4 TRBV4-2 NA CATALYRGSDEKLFF TGTGCCACCGCTCTTTACAGAGGGTCGGACGAAAAACTGTTTTTT
NA TRBJ2-1 TRBV11-2 TRBD2 CASSLMTSGDDEQFF TGTGCCAGCAGCTTAATGACTAGCGGGGACGATGAGCAGTTCTTC
NA TRBJ2-7 TRBV7-2 TRBD2 CASSLTSGMFSYEQYF TGTGCCAGCAGCTTGACTAGCGGGATGTTCTCCTACGAGCAGTACTTC
once TRBJ2-2 TRBV21-1 NA CASSRTGDGLTGELFF TGTGCCAGCAGCCGGACAGGGGATGGACTCACCGGGGAGCTGTTTTTT
few TRBJ1-3 TRBV18 TRBD1 CASSPTGTSGNTIYF TGTGCCAGCTCACCGACAGGGACCTCTGGAAACACCATATATTTT
NA TRBJ2-1 TRBV5-1 NA CASSSSGVEGPRSYNEQFF TGCGCCAGCAGCTCAAGTGGGGTGGAGGGCCCCCGCTCCTACAATGAGCAGTTCTTC
NA TRBJ2-1 TRBV28 NA CASSPWKGEGFYNEQFF TGTGCCAGCAGCCCCTGGAAGGGAGAGGGGTTCTACAATGAGCAGTTCTTC
NA TRBJ1-2 TRBV5-6 NA CASSFASQYTF TGTGCCAGCAGCTTTGCCAGCCAATACACCTTC
NA TRBJ2-7 TRBV14 NA CASSQVYEQYF TGTGCCAGCAGCCAAGTCTACGAGCAGTACTTC
NA TRBJ2-1 TRBV5-1 TRBD1 CASSLRTGNYNEQFF TGCGCCAGCAGCTTGAGGACAGGGAACTACAATGAGCAGTTCTTC
NA TRBJ2-2 TRBV5-1 TRBD2 CASSPITSAVGELFF TGCGCCAGCAGCCCCATCACTAGCGCAGTCGGGGAGCTGTTTTTT
NA TRBJ2-4 TRBV6-1 NA CASSEGLENIQYF TGTGCCAGCAGTGAAGGGCTGGAAAACATTCAGTACTTC
few TRBJ2-7 TRBV2 TRBD1 CASSEARGQGEQYF TGTGCCAGCAGTGAAGCCAGGGGGCAAGGCGAGCAGTACTTC
NA TRBJ1-3 TRBV19 NA CASRSEISSGNTIYF TGTGCCAGTAGGTCTGAGATAAGCTCTGGAAACACCATATATTTT
NA TRBJ1-4 TRBV30 NA CAWSVGSAATNEKLFF TGTGCCTGGAGTGTTGGGTCAGCTGCAACTAATGAAAAACTGTTTTTT
NA TRBJ2-1 TRBV18 TRBD2 CASSPGLAGGNEQFF TGTGCCAGCTCACCGGGACTAGCGGGAGGGAATGAGCAGTTCTTC
NA TRBJ2-3 TRBV27 TRBD1 CASSDGTGGFTDTQYF TGTGCCAGCAGCGACGGGACAGGGGGATTCACAGATACGCAGTATTTT
NA TRBJ2-2 TRBV29-1 NA CSVDNSNTGELFF TGCAGCGTTGACAACAGCAACACCGGGGAGCTGTTTTTT
NA TRBJ2-1 TRBV5-1 TRBD2 CASSSGRANNEQFF TGCGCCAGCAGTAGCGGGAGGGCCAATAATGAGCAGTTCTTC
NA TRBJ2-7 TRBV2 NA CASWRGVDEQYF TGTGCCTCCTGGCGCGGTGTGGACGAGCAGTACTTC
NA TRBJ1-4 TRBV19 TRBD1 CASRPGQGLEKLFF TGTGCCAGTAGGCCGGGACAGGGGCTCGAAAAACTGTTTTTT
NA TRBJ2-3 TRBV7-2 NA CASSLSPLDTQYF TGTGCCAGCAGCTTATCGCCGTTAGATACGCAGTATTTT
NA TRBJ2-5 TRBV19 NA CASSIRTGKETQYF TGTGCCAGTAGTATCCGCACAGGGAAAGAGACCCAGTACTTC
NA TRBJ1-2 TRBV19 NA CASSIRGEAVYGYTF TGTGCCAGTAGTATAAGGGGGGAGGCGGTCTATGGCTACACCTTC
once TRBJ1-4 TRBV18 NA CASSLSTGHKNEKLFF TGTGCCAGCTCACTCTCAACGGGACACAAGAATGAAAAACTGTTTTTT
NA TRBJ2-6 TRBV5-1 NA CASSLGQAAAGANVLTF TGCGCCAGCAGCTTGGGCCAGGCGGCCGCTGGGGCCAACGTCCTGACTTTC
NA TRBJ2-1 TRBV27 TRBD1 CASRKLRDRGPEEQFF TGTGCCAGCAGAAAACTCCGGGACAGGGGGCCAGAGGAGCAGTTCTTC
NA TRBJ2-3 TRBV2 NA CASSPHSPLSTDTQYF TGTGCCAGCAGTCCTCACAGCCCCTTGAGCACAGATACGCAGTATTTT
NA TRBJ1-1 TRBV5-4 NA CASSLYGGSNEAFF TGTGCCAGCAGCTTGTATGGGGGTTCAAATGAAGCTTTCTTT
NA TRBJ2-1 TRBV6-5 TRBD2 CASSYSTLAGANEQFF TGTGCCAGCAGTTACTCGACCCTAGCGGGAGCCAATGAGCAGTTCTTC
once TRBJ2-1 TRBV6-4 NA CASSDQGGSHNEQFF TGTGCCAGCAGTGACCAGGGAGGTTCCCACAATGAGCAGTTCTTC
NA TRBJ1-2 TRBV20-1 NA CSARLGDGYTF TGCAGTGCTAGGCTAGGAGATGGCTACACCTTC
NA TRBJ1-2 TRBV7-2 NA CASTKTFRGIGYTF TGTGCCAGCACCAAAACGTTCCGGGGAATTGGCTACACCTTC
NA TRBJ1-1 TRBV11-3 NA CASSLKGNTEAFF TGTGCCAGCAGCTTAAAAGGAAACACTGAAGCTTTCTTT
NA TRBJ1-4 TRBV2 NA CASIRGDSGEKLFF TGTGCCAGCATCCGCGGTGATAGTGGTGAAAAACTGTTTTTT
NA TRBJ1-1 TRBV9 TRBD1 CASSVATGGNTEAFF TGTGCCAGCAGCGTAGCAACAGGGGGGAACACTGAAGCTTTCTTT
NA TRBJ1-3 TRBV7-9 NA CASSLALGDRNTIYF TGTGCCAGCAGCTTAGCCCTCGGGGATCGAAACACCATATATTTT
NA TRBJ2-1 TRBV9 NA CASSVEGFSYNEQFF TGTGCCAGCAGCGTAGAGGGGTTCTCCTACAATGAGCAGTTCTTC
NA TRBJ1-2 TRBV5-6 NA CASSLTDYGYTF TGTGCCAGCAGCTTGACAGACTATGGCTACACCTTC
NA TRBJ1-4 TRBV6-1 NA CASSRGWTNEKLFF TGTGCCAGCAGTAGAGGTTGGACTAATGAAAAACTGTTTTTT
NA TRBJ2-5 TRBV7-3 NA CASSPPPGLQETQYF TGTGCCAGCAGCCCTCCTCCGGGATTACAAGAGACCCAGTACTTC
NA TRBJ1-1 TRBV4-3 TRBD1 CASSVRQGTEAFF TGCGCCAGCAGCGTACGACAGGGAACTGAAGCTTTCTTT
NA TRBJ2-5 TRBV9 NA CASSVGGAQETQYF TGTGCCAGCAGCGTAGGGGGGGCCCAAGAGACCCAGTACTTC
NA TRBJ2-7 TRBV7-9 TRBD1 CASSTGQRLYEQYF TGTGCCAGCAGCACGGGACAGCGCCTCTACGAGCAGTACTTC
NA TRBJ1-6 TRBV9 NA CASSQTVVNSPLHF TGTGCCAGCAGCCAGACTGTTGTTAATTCACCCCTCCACTTT
NA TRBJ1-1 TRBV15 NA CATRKEGMNTEAFF TGTGCCACCAGAAAAGAGGGCATGAACACTGAAGCTTTCTTT
once TRBJ2-7 TRBV6-5 NA CASSYVGTGESYEQYF TGTGCCAGCAGTTACGTGGGGACGGGGGAATCCTACGAGCAGTACTTC
NA TRBJ1-1 TRBV7-3 TRBD1 CASSLKAGGTEAFF TGTGCCAGCAGCTTAAAGGCAGGGGGTACTGAAGCTTTCTTT
NA TRBJ2-5 TRBV28 NA CASSLRGTETQYF TGTGCCAGCAGTTTAAGGGGGACAGAGACCCAGTACTTC
NA TRBJ2-6 TRBV2 NA CASSEARTASGANVLTF TGTGCCAGCAGTGAAGCTCGAACAGCCTCTGGGGCCAACGTCCTGACTTTC
NA TRBJ2-3 TRBV7-3 NA CASSLTFNPGTDTQYF TGTGCCAGCAGCTTAACGTTCAATCCAGGAACAGATACGCAGTATTTT
NA TRBJ1-1 TRBV6-5 TRBD1 CASRNRGRNTEAFF TGTGCCAGCAGGAACAGGGGAAGGAACACTGAAGCTTTCTTT
once TRBJ2-7 TRBV5-8 TRBD2 CASSLALLAGVWEQYF TGTGCCAGCAGCTTGGCCCTTCTAGCGGGAGTATGGGAGCAGTACTTC
NA TRBJ2-1 TRBV27 NA CASSQSLWGNEQFF TGTGCCAGCAGTCAGTCTTTGTGGGGTAATGAGCAGTTCTTC
NA TRBJ2-5 TRBV4-2 NA CASSQDGQGKETQYF TGTGCCAGCAGCCAAGATGGCCAGGGAAAAGAGACCCAGTACTTC
NA TRBJ1-1 TRBV28 NA CASSLVWGRHTEAFF TGTGCCAGCAGTTTGGTGTGGGGCCGTCACACTGAAGCTTTCTTT